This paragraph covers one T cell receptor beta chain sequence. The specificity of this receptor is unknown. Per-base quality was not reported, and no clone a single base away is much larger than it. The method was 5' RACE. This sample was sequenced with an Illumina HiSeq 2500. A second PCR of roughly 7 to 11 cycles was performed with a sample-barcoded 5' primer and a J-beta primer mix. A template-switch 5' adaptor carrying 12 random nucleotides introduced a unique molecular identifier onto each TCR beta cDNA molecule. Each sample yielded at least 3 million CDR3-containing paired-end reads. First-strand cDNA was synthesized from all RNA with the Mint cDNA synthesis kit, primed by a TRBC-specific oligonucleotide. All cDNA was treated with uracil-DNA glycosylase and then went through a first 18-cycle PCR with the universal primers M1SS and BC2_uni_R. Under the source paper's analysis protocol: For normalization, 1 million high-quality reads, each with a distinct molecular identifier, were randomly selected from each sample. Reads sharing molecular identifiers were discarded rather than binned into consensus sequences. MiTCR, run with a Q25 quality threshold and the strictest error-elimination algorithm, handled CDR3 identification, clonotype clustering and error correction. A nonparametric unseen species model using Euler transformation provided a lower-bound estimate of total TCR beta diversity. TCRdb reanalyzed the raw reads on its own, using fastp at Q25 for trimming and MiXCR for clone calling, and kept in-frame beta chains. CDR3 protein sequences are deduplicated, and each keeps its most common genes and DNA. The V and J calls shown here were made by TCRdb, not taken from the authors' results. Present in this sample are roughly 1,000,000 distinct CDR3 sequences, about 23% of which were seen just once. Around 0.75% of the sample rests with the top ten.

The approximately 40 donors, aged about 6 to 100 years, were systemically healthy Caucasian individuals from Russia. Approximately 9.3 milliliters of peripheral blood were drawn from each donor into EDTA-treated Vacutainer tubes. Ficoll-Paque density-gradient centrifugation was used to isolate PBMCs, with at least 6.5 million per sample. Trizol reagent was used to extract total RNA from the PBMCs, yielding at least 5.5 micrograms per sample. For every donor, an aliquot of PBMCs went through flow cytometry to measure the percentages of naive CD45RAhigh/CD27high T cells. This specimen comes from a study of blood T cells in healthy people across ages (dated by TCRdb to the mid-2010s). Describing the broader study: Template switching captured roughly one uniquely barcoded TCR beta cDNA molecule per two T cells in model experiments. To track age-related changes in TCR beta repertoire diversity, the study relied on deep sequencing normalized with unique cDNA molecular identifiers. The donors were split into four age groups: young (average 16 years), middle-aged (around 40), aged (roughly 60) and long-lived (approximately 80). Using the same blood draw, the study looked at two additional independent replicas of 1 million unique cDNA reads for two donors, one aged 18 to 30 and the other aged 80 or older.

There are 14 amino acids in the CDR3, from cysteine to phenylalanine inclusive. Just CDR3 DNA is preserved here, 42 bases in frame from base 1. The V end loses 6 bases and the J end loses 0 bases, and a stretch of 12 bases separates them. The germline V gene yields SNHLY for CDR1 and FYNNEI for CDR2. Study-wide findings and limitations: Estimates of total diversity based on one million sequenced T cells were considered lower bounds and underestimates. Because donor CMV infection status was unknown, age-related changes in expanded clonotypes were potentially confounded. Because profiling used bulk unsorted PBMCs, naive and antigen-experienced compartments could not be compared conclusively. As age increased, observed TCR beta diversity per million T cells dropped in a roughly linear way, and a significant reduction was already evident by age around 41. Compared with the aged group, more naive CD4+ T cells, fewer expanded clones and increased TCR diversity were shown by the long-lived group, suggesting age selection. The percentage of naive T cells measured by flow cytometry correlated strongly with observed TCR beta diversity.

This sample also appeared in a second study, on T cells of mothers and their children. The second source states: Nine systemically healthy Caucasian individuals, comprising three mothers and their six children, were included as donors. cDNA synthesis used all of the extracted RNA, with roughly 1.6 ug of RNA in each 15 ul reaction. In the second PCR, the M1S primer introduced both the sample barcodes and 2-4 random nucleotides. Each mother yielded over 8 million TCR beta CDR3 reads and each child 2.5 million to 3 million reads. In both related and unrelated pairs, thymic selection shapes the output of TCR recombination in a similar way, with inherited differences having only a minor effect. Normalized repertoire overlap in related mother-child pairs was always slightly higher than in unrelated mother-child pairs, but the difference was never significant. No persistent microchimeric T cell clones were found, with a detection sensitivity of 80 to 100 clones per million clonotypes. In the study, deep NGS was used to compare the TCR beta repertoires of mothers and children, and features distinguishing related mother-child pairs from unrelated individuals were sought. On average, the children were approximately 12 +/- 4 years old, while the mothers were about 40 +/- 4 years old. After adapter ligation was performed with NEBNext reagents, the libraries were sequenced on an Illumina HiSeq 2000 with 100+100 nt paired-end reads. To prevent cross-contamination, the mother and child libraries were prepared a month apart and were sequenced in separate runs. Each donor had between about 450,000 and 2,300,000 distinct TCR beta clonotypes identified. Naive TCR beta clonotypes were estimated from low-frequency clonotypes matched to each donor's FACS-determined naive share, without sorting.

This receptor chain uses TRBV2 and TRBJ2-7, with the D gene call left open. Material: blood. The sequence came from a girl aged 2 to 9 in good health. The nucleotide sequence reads TGTGCCAGCAGAGCCTGGTCTAACTCCTACGAGCAGTACTTC. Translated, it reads CASRAWSNSYEQYF.